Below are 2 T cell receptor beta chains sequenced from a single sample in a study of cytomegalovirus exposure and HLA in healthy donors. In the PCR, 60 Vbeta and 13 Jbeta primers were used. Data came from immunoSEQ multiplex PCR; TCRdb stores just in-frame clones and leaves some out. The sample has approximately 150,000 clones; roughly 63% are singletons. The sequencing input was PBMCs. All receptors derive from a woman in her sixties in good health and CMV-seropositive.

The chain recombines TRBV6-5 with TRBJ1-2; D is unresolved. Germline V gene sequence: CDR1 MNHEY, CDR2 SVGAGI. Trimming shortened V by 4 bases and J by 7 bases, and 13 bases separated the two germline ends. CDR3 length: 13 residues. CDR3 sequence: CASSWRRVSGYTF. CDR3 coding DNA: TGTGCCAGCAGTTGGAGGAGGGTCTCTGGCTACACCTTC.

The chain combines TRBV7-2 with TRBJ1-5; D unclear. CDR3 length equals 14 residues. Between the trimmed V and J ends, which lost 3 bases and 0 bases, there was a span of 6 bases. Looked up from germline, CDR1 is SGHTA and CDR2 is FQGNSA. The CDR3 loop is CASSFTNSNQPQHF. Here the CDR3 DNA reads TGTGCCAGCAGCTTCACTAATAGCAATCAGCCCCAGCATTTT.